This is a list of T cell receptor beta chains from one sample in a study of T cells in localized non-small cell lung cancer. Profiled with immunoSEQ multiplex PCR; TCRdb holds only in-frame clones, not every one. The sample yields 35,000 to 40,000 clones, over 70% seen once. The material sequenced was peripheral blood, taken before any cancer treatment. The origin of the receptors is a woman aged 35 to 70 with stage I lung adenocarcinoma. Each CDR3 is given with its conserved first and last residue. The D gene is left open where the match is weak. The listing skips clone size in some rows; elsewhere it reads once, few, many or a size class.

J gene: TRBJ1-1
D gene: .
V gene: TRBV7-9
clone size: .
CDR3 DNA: TGTGCCAGCAGCTTACGCTTGGACGGTGAAGCTTTCTTT
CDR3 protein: CASSLRLDGEAFF

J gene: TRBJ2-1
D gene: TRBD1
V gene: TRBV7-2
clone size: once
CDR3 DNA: TGTGCCAGCAGCTTAGGGCAGGGGGTCTACAATGAGCAGTTCTTC
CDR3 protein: CASSLGQGVYNEQFF

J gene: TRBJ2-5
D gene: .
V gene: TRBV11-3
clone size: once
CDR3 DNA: TGTGCCAGCAGCTTGACAGTTCAAGAGACCCAGTACTTC
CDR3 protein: CASSLTVQETQYF

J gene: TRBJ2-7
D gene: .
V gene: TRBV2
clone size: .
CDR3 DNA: TGTGCCAGCCGCGAAGGGGGGGGTAACAGCTACGAGCAGTACTTC
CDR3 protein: CASREGGGNSYEQYF

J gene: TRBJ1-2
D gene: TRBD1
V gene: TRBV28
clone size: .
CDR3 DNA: TGTGCCAGCAGTTTAGAGGGGACAGGACTATTGAGCTACACCTTC
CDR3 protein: CASSLEGTGLLSYTF

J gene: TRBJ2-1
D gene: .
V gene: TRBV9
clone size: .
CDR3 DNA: TGTGCCAGCAGCGTAGAGGCGGGCTACTCCTACAATGAGCAGTTCTTC
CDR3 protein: CASSVEAGYSYNEQFF

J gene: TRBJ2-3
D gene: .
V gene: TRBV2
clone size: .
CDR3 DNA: TGTGCCAGCAGTCTAGGGGTCAAAGATACGCAGTATTTT
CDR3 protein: CASSLGVKDTQYF

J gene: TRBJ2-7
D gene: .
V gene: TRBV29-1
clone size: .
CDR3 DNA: TGCAGCGTTGCGGCGAACTCCTACGAGCAGTACTTC
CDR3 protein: CSVAANSYEQYF

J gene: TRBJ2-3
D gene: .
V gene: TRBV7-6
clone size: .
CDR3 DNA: TGTGCCAGCACCACCCAAGGGGGGACCACAGATACGCAGTATTTT
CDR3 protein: CASTTQGGTTDTQYF

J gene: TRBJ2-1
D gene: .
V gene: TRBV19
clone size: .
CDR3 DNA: TGTGCCAGTAGTATTTGGGAAGAGCAGTTCTTC
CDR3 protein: CASSIWEEQFF

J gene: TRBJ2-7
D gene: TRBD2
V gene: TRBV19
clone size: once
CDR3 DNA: TGTGCCAGTAGTGACCACAGCGGGAGGGCCTTTGAGCAGTACTTC
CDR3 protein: CASSDHSGRAFEQYF

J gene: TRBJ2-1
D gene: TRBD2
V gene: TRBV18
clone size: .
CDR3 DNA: TGTGCCAGCTCACTGCTAGCGGGCAGCTCCTACAATGAGCAGTTCTTC
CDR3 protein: CASSLLAGSSYNEQFF

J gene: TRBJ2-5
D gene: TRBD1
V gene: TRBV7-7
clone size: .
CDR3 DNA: TGTGCTAGCAGCTTAGCGCGGACAGGGGGAGAGACCCAGTACTTC
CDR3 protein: CASSLARTGGETQYF

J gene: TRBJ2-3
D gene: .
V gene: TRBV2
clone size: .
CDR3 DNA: TGTGCCAGCAGTGAACCAGGGTTCACAGATACGCAGTATTTT
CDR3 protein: CASSEPGFTDTQYF

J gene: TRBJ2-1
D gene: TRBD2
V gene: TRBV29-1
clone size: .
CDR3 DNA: TGCAGCGTTATCCCGGGACTAGCGGGAGTGTACAATGAGCAGTTCTTC
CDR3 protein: CSVIPGLAGVYNEQFF

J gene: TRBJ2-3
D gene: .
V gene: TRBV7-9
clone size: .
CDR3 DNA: TGTGCCAGCAGCTTAGGAATGGGGATAGGAGGAGATACGCAGTATTTT
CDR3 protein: CASSLGMGIGGDTQYF

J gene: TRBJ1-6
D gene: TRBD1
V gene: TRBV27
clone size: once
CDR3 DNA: TGTGCCACGGGGGACAGGGGGAAGTCCTATAATTCACCCCTCCACTTT
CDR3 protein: CATGDRGKSYNSPLHF

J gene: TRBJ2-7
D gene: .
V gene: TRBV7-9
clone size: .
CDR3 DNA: TGTGCCAGCAGTTTCCTAGCGACTGAAGACGAGCAGTACTTC
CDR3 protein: CASSFLATEDEQYF

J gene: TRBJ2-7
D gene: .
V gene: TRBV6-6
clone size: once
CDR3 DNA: TGTGCCAGCACCCCAATCTTTCAGGGAACCTACGAGCAGTACTTC
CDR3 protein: CASTPIFQGTYEQYF

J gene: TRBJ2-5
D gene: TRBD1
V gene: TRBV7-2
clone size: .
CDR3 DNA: TGTGCCAGCAGCCTCCTCGGGGCAGGGGGCGGAGAGACCCAGTACTTC
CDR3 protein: CASSLLGAGGGETQYF

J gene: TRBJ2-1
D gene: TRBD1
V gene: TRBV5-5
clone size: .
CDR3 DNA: TGTGCCAGCAGCTTGCGGGGACAGGGGGCGGATGAGCAGTTCTTC
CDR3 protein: CASSLRGQGADEQFF

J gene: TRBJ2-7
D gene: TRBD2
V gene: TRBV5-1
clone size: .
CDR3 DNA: TGCGCCAGCAGCGTTGAGGGACTAGCGGGAGAGGGCGACGAGCAGTACTTC
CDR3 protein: CASSVEGLAGEGDEQYF

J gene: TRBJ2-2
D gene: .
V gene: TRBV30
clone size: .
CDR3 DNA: TGTGCCTGGAATCAGGGCGACACCGGGGAGCTGTTTTTT
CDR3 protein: CAWNQGDTGELFF

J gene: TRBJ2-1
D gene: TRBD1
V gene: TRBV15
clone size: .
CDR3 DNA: TGTGCCACCAGCAGCAGGGGGCCGGGGACCAATGAGCAGTTCTTC
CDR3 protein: CATSSRGPGTNEQFF

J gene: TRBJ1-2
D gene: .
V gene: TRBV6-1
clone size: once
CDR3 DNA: TGTGCCAGCAGTTCAAGGGCAGGGGCATATGGCTACACCTTC
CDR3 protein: CASSSRAGAYGYTF

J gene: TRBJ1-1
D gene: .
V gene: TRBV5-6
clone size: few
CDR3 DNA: TGTGCCAGCAGCCCGGCACTGGCGGGGGTAGACGGCACTGAAGCTTTCTTT
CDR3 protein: CASSPALAGVDGTEAFF

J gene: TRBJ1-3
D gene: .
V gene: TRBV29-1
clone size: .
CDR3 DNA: TGCAGCGTTGGGGGGGGTTTCGGAAACACCATATATTTT
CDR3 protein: CSVGGGFGNTIYF

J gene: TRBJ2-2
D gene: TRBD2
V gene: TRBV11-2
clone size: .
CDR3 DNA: TGTGCCAGCAGTCTCCTAGCGGGACCCTCTGGAGAGCTGTTTTTT
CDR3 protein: CASSLLAGPSGELFF

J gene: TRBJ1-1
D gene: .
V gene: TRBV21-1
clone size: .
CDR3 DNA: TGTGCCAGCAGCAAAAGTCCCCTTCCGGGGGGGAAGAACACTGAAGCTTTCTTT
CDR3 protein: CASSKSPLPGGKNTEAFF

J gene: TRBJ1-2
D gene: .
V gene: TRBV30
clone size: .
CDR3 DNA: TGTGCCTGGAGGACCCAGAATGGCTACACCTTC
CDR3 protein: CAWRTQNGYTF

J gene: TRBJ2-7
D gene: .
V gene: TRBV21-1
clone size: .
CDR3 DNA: TGTGCCAGCAGCAAAGCACCAGGGGGTTTCTCCTACGAGCAGTACTTC
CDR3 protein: CASSKAPGGFSYEQYF

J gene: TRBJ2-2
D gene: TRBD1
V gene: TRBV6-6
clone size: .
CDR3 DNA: TGTGCCAGCAGTACACAGGGGGCCATGGCCGGGGAGCTGTTTTTT
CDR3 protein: CASSTQGAMAGELFF

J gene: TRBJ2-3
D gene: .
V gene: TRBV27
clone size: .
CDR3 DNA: TGTGCCAGCAGTTTCTACAGGGTCGGGAGCACAGATACGCAGTATTTT
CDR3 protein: CASSFYRVGSTDTQYF

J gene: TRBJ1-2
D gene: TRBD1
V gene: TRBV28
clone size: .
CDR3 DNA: TGTGCCAGCAGCGGGACAGGGAATTTGGACGGCTACACCTTC
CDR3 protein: CASSGTGNLDGYTF

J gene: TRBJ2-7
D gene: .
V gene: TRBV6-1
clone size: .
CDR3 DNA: TGTGCCAGCAGGACTAACTACGAGCAGTACTTC
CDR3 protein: CASRTNYEQYF

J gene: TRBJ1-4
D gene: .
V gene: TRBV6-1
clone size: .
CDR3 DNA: TGTGCCAGCAGTGATGTAACAGGGTTTGAAAAACTGTTTTTT
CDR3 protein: CASSDVTGFEKLFF

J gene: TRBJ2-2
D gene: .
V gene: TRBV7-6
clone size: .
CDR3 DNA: TGTGCCAGCAGCTTCGGACCAGGGACCGGGGAGCTGTTTTTT
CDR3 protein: CASSFGPGTGELFF